The present entry profiles one T cell receptor beta chain with its context. Its antigen remains unknown. The data were obtained in a study of regulatory T cells in long-lasting Graves disease. Study outcomes and limitations: Under persistent disease, TRBV28, TRBJ1-2 and TRBJ2-5 were used preferentially.

CDR1 SQVTM and CDR2 ANQGSEA come from the germline V gene. The ends lost 6 bases at V and 4 bases at J; junction bases unmatched: 8. This CDR3 contains 15 residues. Time point in this sample: newly diagnosed GD, antithyroid drugs for less than 3 months. Following extraction of RNA from PBMCs, that RNA was used to make the TCR library. Arm-PCR of CDR3 regions with iRepertoire HTBI primers generated TCR beta libraries. TCRdb analysed the multiplex PCR reads with MiXCR anew, one entry per CDR3 protein. The sample includes about 540,000 distinct CDR3 sequences, about 13% seen only once; the top ten take roughly 10%. Another study also made use of these data, one on T cells in Graves' hyperthyroidism and ophthalmopathy. That source notes: The HTBI set primed first-round TCR CDR3 RT-PCR.

Sequencing used peripheral blood mononuclear cells (PBMCs), obtained at new diagnosis, from a patient treated with antithyroid drugs. This chain connects TRBV29-1 to TRBJ2-1, with 11 bases aligning to TRBD1. The clonotype comes from a man aged 25 to 40 with Graves disease. Here the CDR3 reads CSVAGQGAGYNEQFF. The CDR3 DNA sequence: TGCAGCGTAGCCGGACAGGGGGCCGGATACAATGAGCAGTTCTTC.